A selection of T cell receptor beta chains follows, all from one sample in a study of graft-versus-host responses after intestinal transplantation. Their antigen targets remain unknown. Sequenced by immunoSEQ multiplex PCR; TCRdb stores in-frame clones only, minus some. In the table there are under 95,000 clones, approximately 90% of which are singletons. The sample in question was unstimulated CD4+ T cells sorted from spleen or lymph node cells, obtained before transplant. These receptors came from a human donor who was the organ donor for an intestinal transplant. CDR3s include the opening cysteine and the closing phenylalanine or tryptophan. Fields, in order: D gene, clone size, V gene, J gene, CDR3 DNA, CDR3 protein. The D gene is left open where the match is weak. Rows give clone size only sometimes, using once, few, many, or a class for an expanded clone.

>-|once|TRBV29-1|TRBJ2-5
TGCAGCGTTGAACGGACAGACCAAGAGACCCAGTACTTC
CSVERTDQETQYF
>-|-|TRBV9|TRBJ2-7
TGTGCCAGCAGCTCGACTCCGATCTCCTACGAGCAGTACTTC
CASSSTPISYEQYF
>TRBD2|-|TRBV5-1|TRBJ2-3
TGCGCCAGCAGCCCGGGACTAGCGGGGGTATACGGGCTGTCAGATACGCAGTATTTT
CASSPGLAGVYGLSDTQYF
>-|-|TRBV7-2|TRBJ2-5
TGTGCCAGCAGCTTAACGAGGGCTCAAGAGACCCAGTACTTC
CASSLTRAQETQYF
>-|-|TRBV27|TRBJ2-3
TGTGCCAGCAGTGGCCGGGGAGGTTTGGGAGTTACGCAGTATTTT
CASSGRGGLGVTQYF
>TRBD1|-|TRBV4-2|TRBJ1-4
TGTGCCAGCAGCCCTACCGGGACAGGGGCTGAAAAACTGTTTTTT
CASSPTGTGAEKLFF
>-|-|TRBV7-9|TRBJ2-5
TGTGCCAGCAGCCCTATCAAGGGCTGGGGGGTTCAGTACTTC
CASSPIKGWGVQYF
>-|-|TRBV7-2|TRBJ2-1
TGTGCCAGCAGAAATCTAGGTGAGCAGTTCTTC
CASRNLGEQFF
>TRBD2|once|TRBV4-1|TRBJ2-3
TGCGCCAGCAGCCGGGGGACTAGCGGGCAGCTCACAGATACGCAGTATTTT
CASSRGTSGQLTDTQYF
>-|-|TRBV27|TRBJ1-4
TGTGCCAGCAGTTCCCCGCGGGGGCATAATGAAAAACTGTTTTTT
CASSSPRGHNEKLFF
>TRBD2|-|TRBV18|TRBJ2-3
TGTGCCAGCTCACCTACTAGCGGGGCTAGCACAGATACGCAGTATTTT
CASSPTSGASTDTQYF
>TRBD2|once|TRBV6-4|TRBJ2-3
TGTGCCAGCAGTGAATCCTTAGCGGGAACCGGCACAGATACGCAGTATTTT
CASSESLAGTGTDTQYF
>-|-|TRBV6-7|TRBJ2-3
TGTGCCGGCAGCCGAATTACCGACAGAAGTTGCACAGATACGCAGTATTTT
CAGSRITDRSCTDTQYF
>-|-|TRBV5-6|TRBJ2-7
TGTGCCAGCAGCTTGTACTCCTTTGTCTCCTACGAGCAGTACTTC
CASSLYSFVSYEQYF
>TRBD1|-|TRBV7-3|TRBJ1-4
TGTGCCAGCAGCCCCCCGCCCTATCGGGACAGGGCGGAAAAACTGTTTTTT
CASSPPPYRDRAEKLFF
>-|once|TRBV13|TRBJ2-5
TGTGCCAGCAGCTTGGGGCTGGGGACCCAGTACTTC
CASSLGLGTQYF
>TRBD2|-|TRBV27|TRBJ2-7
TGTGCCAGCAGTCGAGGGGGGGGACTAGCTTCCTACGAGCAGTACTTC
CASSRGGGLASYEQYF
>TRBD2|-|TRBV19|TRBJ2-5
TGTGCCAGTAGTATATCAGGACCCCGGGGGGAGCAGTACTTC
CASSISGPRGEQYF
>-|-|TRBV7-9|TRBJ1-2
TGTGCCAGCAGCTTAGATAGTGGGGGGTTCTATGGCTACACCTTC
CASSLDSGGFYGYTF
>-|-|TRBV27|TRBJ1-2
TGTGCCAGCAGGACAGGACCTAACTATGGCTACACCTTC
CASRTGPNYGYTF
>-|once|TRBV11-2|TRBJ1-1
TGTGCCAGCAGCTTAGATCGGTGGGTGGGCGCTTTCTTT
CASSLDRWVGAFF
>-|-|TRBV18|TRBJ2-5
TGTGCCAGCTCACCGCCAGCGAGGGGGGAGACCCAGTACTTC
CASSPPARGETQYF
>TRBD2|once|TRBV5-4|TRBJ2-3
TGTGCCAGCAGCCCCCGGGCGGGGGGAAGCACAGATACGCAGTATTTT
CASSPRAGGSTDTQYF
>-|-|TRBV5-1|TRBJ1-1
TGCGCCAGCAGCTCGGGGGACACTGAAGCTTTCTTT
CASSSGDTEAFF
>-|-|TRBV2|TRBJ2-1
TGTGCCAGAGACTGGCCATCGGGGGATGAGCAGTTCTTC
CARDWPSGDEQFF
>-|-|TRBV6-5|TRBJ1-2
TGTGCCAGCAGTCCCCACCGAGACAGGTTCTATGGCTACACCTTC
CASSPHRDRFYGYTF
>-|-|TRBV5-8|TRBJ1-5
TGTGCCAGCAGCTTGGGGACAGAGTACAATCAGCCCCAGCATTTT
CASSLGTEYNQPQHF
>-|-|TRBV5-1|TRBJ2-1
TGCGCCAGCAGCTTGATGAGCCCTCGATCCCTGGTTTATCATGAGCAGTTCTTC
CASSLMSPRSLVYHEQFF
>-|-|TRBV25-1|TRBJ1-2
TGTGCCAGCAGTGATGGTGCAGCTAACTATGGCTACACCTTC
CASSDGAANYGYTF
>TRBD1|-|TRBV29-1|TRBJ2-6
TGCAGCGTTCGATTTCCACACGGACAGGGGAGGACTGGGGCCAACGTCCTGACTTTC
CSVRFPHGQGRTGANVLTF
>TRBD1|-|TRBV7-2|TRBJ2-1
TGTGCCAGCAGCTTAGGTGGGACAGGGACGAATGAGCAGTTCTTC
CASSLGGTGTNEQFF
>-|-|TRBV7-3|TRBJ1-1
TGTGCCAGCAGCTTGTCCTCAGGGGCAAACACTGAAGCTTTCTTT
CASSLSSGANTEAFF
>-|once|TRBV5-4|TRBJ2-7
TGTGCCAGCACTGGCGGAAAAGGACATCGGTACGCCGAGCAGTACTTC
CASTGGKGHRYAEQYF
>TRBD1|few|TRBV18|TRBJ2-1
TGTGCCAGCTCAGGGACAGGGGGCAATGAGCAGTTCTTC
CASSGTGGNEQFF
>-|-|TRBV7-8|TRBJ1-5
TGTGCCAGCAGCCCTCGACGCGGACAGCCTAATCAGCCCCAGCATTTT
CASSPRRGQPNQPQHF
>-|-|TRBV11-2|TRBJ1-5
TGTGCCAGCAGCTTAGATTCTCGAGGCTCCCAGCATTTT
CASSLDSRGSQHF
>-|-|TRBV6-1|TRBJ1-1
TGTGCCAGCAAAGAACGGGGCAGGGGCGCTGAAGCTTTCTTT
CASKERGRGAEAFF
>-|-|TRBV15|TRBJ2-5
TGTGCCACCAGCAGAGATGCCCCGCGTAGGGGAGAGACCCAGTACTTC
CATSRDAPRRGETQYF
>-|-|TRBV10-3|TRBJ1-1
TGTGCCATCAGTGTCGGACAGTACACTGAAGCTTTCTTT
CAISVGQYTEAFF
>-|-|TRBV6-5|TRBJ2-7
TGTGCCAGCAGCCCACAGGCTGCCTCCTACGAGCAGTACTTC
CASSPQAASYEQYF
>-|-|TRBV4-1|TRBJ1-6
TGCGCCAGCAGCTCGCCTGGAGGGGTCATCTCCTATAATTCACCCCTCCACTTT
CASSSPGGVISYNSPLHF
>-|-|TRBV5-4|TRBJ2-3
TGTGCCAGCAGCTCCGGGGGGCTGACTAGCACCACAGATACGCAGTATTTT
CASSSGGLTSTTDTQYF
>TRBD2|-|TRBV7-9|TRBJ2-3
TGTGCCAGCAGCCGCCACGGGTCTAGCGGGGTGCAAGCAGATACGCAGTATTTT
CASSRHGSSGVQADTQYF
>-|-|TRBV7-2|TRBJ2-7
TGTGCCAGCAGCTTATCTACGCCGGGCGAGCAGTACTTC
CASSLSTPGEQYF
>TRBD1|-|TRBV23-1|TRBJ2-3
TGCGCCAGCAGTCAGGCCCCGGGACAGGATTCCCCTAGCACAGATACGCAGTATTTT
CASSQAPGQDSPSTDTQYF
>-|-|TRBV5-1|TRBJ2-2
TGCGCCAGCAGTCCGACAGCGAACACCGGGGAGCTGTTTTTT
CASSPTANTGELFF
>TRBD1|-|TRBV11-3|TRBJ2-2
TGTGCCAGCATATCAGGACAGGGGATCGGGGAGCTGTTTTTT
CASISGQGIGELFF
>TRBD1|-|TRBV12-5|TRBJ2-2
TGTGCTAGTGGTTTGGCCCTCCGCGGACAGGGGCGGCCCGGGGAGCTGTTTTTT
CASGLALRGQGRPGELFF
>TRBD2|-|TRBV7-3|TRBJ2-1
TGTGCCAGCAGCTTAAGTGGCGGGAGGGGGGCATATGAGCAGTTCTTC
CASSLSGGRGAYEQFF
>-|few|TRBV30|TRBJ1-1
TGTGCCTGGAGTAACATGAACACTGAAGCTTTCTTT
CAWSNMNTEAFF
>-|-|TRBV7-9|TRBJ1-3
TGTGCCAGCAGTCAAGCGGGCGGGGCCGAACGAAACACCATATATTTT
CASSQAGGAERNTIYF
>TRBD2|-|TRBV5-1|TRBJ2-7
TGCGCCAGCAGCTTCCGGGACTATGACGAGCAGTACTTC
CASSFRDYDEQYF
>-|-|TRBV7-3|TRBJ2-3
TGTGCCAGCAGCAGGGACTTGACAGATACGCAGTATTTT
CASSRDLTDTQYF